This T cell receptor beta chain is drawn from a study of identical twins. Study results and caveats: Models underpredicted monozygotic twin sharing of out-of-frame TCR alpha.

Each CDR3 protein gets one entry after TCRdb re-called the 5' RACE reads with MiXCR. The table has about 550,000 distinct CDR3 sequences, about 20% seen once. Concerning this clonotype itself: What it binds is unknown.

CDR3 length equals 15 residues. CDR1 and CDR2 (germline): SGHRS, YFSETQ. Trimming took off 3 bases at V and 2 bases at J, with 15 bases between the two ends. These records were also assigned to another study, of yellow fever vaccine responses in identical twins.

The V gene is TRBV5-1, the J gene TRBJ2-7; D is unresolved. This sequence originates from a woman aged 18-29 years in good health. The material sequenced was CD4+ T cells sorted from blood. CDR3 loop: CASSWTIDGAYEQYF. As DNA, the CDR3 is TGCGCCAGCAGCTGGACGATCGACGGAGCCTACGAGCAGTACTTC.